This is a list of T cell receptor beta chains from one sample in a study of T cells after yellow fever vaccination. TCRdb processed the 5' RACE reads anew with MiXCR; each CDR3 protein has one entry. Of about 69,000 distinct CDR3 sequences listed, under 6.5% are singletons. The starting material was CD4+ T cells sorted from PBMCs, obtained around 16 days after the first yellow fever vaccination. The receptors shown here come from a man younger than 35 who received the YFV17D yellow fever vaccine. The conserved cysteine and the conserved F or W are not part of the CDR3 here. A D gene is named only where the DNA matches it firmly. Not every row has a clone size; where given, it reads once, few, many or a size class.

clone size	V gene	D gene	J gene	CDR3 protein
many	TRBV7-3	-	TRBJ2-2	ASSEYHRASTGELF
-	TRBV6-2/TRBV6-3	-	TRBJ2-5	ASSYSTGGQTQY
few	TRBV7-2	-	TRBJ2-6	ASSRAPSSGANVLT
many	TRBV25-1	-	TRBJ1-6	ASQGSKGYNSPLH
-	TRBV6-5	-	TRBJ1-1	ASSYSSRDVRAF
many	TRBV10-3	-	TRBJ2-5	ASGVADLQETQY
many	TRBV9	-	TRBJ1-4	ASSSGGTYEKLF
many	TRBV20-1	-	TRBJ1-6	SARDRGNSPLH
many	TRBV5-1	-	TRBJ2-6	ASSLTSSGANVLT
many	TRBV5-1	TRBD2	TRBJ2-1	ASSLGLAGAYNEQF
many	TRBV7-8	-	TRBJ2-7	GTGDYGEQY
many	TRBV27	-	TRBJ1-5	ASSLVPTGRQPQH
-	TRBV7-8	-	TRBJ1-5	ASSLAGRSNQPQH
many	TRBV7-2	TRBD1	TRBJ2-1	ASSTGTGGREQF
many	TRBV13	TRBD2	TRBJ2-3	ASSAGLAGDTQY
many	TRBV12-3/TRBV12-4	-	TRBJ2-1	ASSLRGLGNEQF
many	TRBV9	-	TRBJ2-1	ASSTPGGVGNEQF
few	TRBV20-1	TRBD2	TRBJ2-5	SAQLGGGSQETQY
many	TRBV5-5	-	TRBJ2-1	ASSLPDAYNEQF
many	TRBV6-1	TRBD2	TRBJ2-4	ASSGGGGARKNIQY
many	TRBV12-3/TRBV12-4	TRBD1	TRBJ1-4	ASRTGTGGGEKLF
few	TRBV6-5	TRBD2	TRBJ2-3	ASSYGGVGADTQY
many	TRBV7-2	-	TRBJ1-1	ALDGADGKAF
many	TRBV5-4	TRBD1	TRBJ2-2	ASSLQGFGELF
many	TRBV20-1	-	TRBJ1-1	SGRGGAQNTEAF
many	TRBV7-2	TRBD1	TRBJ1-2	ASSRDRGGYGYT
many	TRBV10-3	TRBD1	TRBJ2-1	AIRPGQGSNEQF
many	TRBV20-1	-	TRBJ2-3	SASVAGTSDTQY
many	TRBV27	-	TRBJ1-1	ASSTGNTEAF
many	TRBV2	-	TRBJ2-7	ASVGMDFSYEQY
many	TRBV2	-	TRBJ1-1	ASSLRDTEAF
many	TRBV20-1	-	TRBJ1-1	SAAGPIGGMNTEAF
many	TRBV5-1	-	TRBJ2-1	ASYVQGSYNEQF
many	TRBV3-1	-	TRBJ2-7	ASSQKRFRNEQY
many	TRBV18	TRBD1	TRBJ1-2	ASSPRTGPFAANGYT
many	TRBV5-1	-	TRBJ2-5	ASSQVQGQETQY
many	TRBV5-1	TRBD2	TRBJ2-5	ASSRGSGVQETQY
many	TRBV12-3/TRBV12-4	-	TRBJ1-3	ASRDRVVGGNTIY